Described below is a single T cell receptor beta chain sequence and its context. Its antigen remains unidentified. Base qualities are not recorded, but no much larger clone differs from it by a single base. Patients with a history of autoimmune disease or receiving systemic immunosuppression were excluded from the trial. Peripheral blood for TCR sequencing was drawn from every dose cohort at baseline, at cycle 4 day 1 and at cycle 7 day 1. The samples were taken from a phase I, first-in-human, multicenter, open-label dose-escalation trial of ivuxolimab. The trial enrolled adults with locally advanced or metastatic head and neck squamous cell, hepatocellular, melanoma or renal cell carcinoma. CD4+ and CD8+ T cells were sorted separately from peripheral blood before TCR sequencing. This specimen belongs to a study of OX40 agonist ivuxolimab in advanced cancers. A note on the overall study: Ivuxolimab was an agonistic, fully human IgG2 monoclonal antibody directed against OX40 (CD134), a costimulatory receptor. Intravenous ivuxolimab was administered to patients every 2 weeks at six dose levels: 0.01, 0.1, 0.3, 1.5, 3 and 10 mg/kg. Three dose-escalation patients achieved partial responses, one with hepatocellular carcinoma and two with cutaneous melanoma. The paper reports the monotherapy dose-escalation portion (N = 52 patients) of the phase I ivuxolimab trial. Peripheral TCRbeta sequencing aimed to test whether ivuxolimab altered TCR sequence diversity and caused clonal T-cell expansion. Of the roughly 53 patients in dose escalation, some 20 had hepatocellular carcinoma, some 15 had melanoma, 9 had renal cell carcinoma and 9 had head and neck cancer. The dose-escalation cohort was roughly 80% male with a mean age of roughly 62 years, ranging from about 23 to 85. Prior anti-PD-1, anti-PD-L1 or anti-CTLA-4 therapy was permitted, and less than 45% of dose-escalation patients had received checkpoint inhibitors.

Genomic DNA was extracted from sorted cells for sequencing of the TCRbeta CDR3 region. TCRbeta CDR3 regions were sequenced using the immunoSEQ Assay. TCRdb mirrors the immuneACCESS table, restricted to in-frame sequences. Some clones are absent from its copies; in checked studies, under half trace to an unresolved V gene, and the reason for the others is unknown. The sample yields fewer than 85,000 clones; more than 80% were counted once. Of the sample, around 0.5% falls within the top ten clones. What the study reported, not specific to this receptor: Low levels of normalized T-cell clonal expansion were also seen in some patients who did not respond. In the 0.1-3.0 mg/kg groups, partial responders were among the patients with the lowest normalized peripheral clonal expansion, particularly in CD8+ T cells. The antigen specificity of the peripheral T cells that underwent clonal expansion was not determined. At doses from 0.1 to 3.0 mg/kg, clonal expansion was seen in both CD4+ and CD8+ blood T cells between baseline and week 6. After ivuxolimab, more expanded clones were found on average in CD8+ T cells than in CD4+ T cells.

V lost 8 bases and J lost 3 bases; the stretch between them is 20 bases long. There are 15 amino acids in the CDR3, from cysteine to phenylalanine inclusive. This entry keeps only the CDR3 DNA: 45 bases, framed from base 1. Based on the germline V gene, the CDR1 and CDR2 sequences are WSHSY and SAAADI. The source material was CD4+ or CD8+ T cells sorted from blood, sampled in a trial of the OX40 agonist ivuxolimab. The sequence joins TRBV10-2 to TRBJ2-7; tentative D gene TRBD1, with 6 bases matching. The TCR comes from an adult with an advanced solid tumor such as melanoma, head and neck, liver or kidney cancer. The CDR3 region reads CASQINRERGYEQYF. The base sequence is TGCGCCAGCCAAATAAACAGGGAAAGGGGCTACGAGCAGTACTTC.